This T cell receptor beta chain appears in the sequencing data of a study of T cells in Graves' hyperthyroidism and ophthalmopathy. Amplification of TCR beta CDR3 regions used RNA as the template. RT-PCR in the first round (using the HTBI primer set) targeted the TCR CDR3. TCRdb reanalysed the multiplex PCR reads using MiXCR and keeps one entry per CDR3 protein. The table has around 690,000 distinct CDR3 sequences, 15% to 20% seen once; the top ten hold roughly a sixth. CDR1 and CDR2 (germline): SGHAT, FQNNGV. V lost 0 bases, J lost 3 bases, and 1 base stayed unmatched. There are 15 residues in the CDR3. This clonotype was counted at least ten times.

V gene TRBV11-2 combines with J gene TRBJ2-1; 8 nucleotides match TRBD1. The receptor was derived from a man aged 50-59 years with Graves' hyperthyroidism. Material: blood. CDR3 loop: CASSLDGTGYNEQFF. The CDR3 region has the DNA TGTGCCAGCAGCTTAGACGGGACAGGCTACAATGAGCAGTTCTTC.